The source of this TCR beta chain is a study of cytomegalovirus exposure and HLA in healthy donors. With respect to this clone: The antigen remains undetermined.

With 60 Vbeta and 13 Jbeta primers, the PCR was carried out. Profiled with immunoSEQ multiplex PCR; TCRdb holds only in-frame clones, not every one. The sample carries more than 140,000 clones, 82% recorded once. General observations from the study: An analysis done earlier found most TCR beta V segments productive about 87% or about 30% of the time. For presence/absence analyses, sequencing depth was assumed to be roughly uniform across donors. Among immune exposure information, only CMV serostatus was available. A later analysis found common viral pathogens apparently linked to several of the most significant clusters.

Germline values: CDR1 LNHDA, CDR2 SQIVND (reference sequence). CDR3 length equals 16 residues. J lost 1 base, V lost 2 bases, and 2 bases had no gene match. Sequenced input: PBMCs. This TCR came from a man aged 18 to 35 in good health and CMV-seropositive. The chain joins TRBV19 to TRBJ2-1; 10 bases fit TRBD2. The CDR3 DNA follows: TGTGCCAGTAGTATAACACTAGCGGGATCCTACAATGAGCAGTTCTTC. Translation gives CASSITLAGSYNEQFF.